This TCR beta chain derives from a study of liver allograft versus peripheral blood T cells. Study details: Repertoires of T cell receptors in transplanted livers were compared with recipients' peripheral blood repertoires. General observations from the study: According to reports, the T cell receptor repertoires inside liver allografts differed from those in peripheral blood.

The CDR3 spans 14 residues. The V and J ends lost 1 base and 6 bases respectively, with 10 bases between them. The germline V gene has CDR1 LNHNV and CDR2 YYDKDF (reference sequence). TCRdb processed the reads anew with MiXCR; each CDR3 protein has one entry. The sample has roughly 3,900 distinct CDR3 sequences; 18% are singletons. This clonotype is medium-sized (0.01 to 0.1%) within its sample. No antigen is known for it. This chain uses TRBV15 with TRBJ1-5, with a possible D match to TRBD1 (6 bases). The clonotype was recovered from a human patient who had a liver transplant. Some T cells may be graft donor cells. The CDR3 DNA follows: TGTGCCACCAGCAGAGTCCGGGGGCTTCAGCCCCAGCATTTT. This translates into CATSRVRGLQPQHF.